This TCR delta chain originates from a study of γδ T cells in repeated Plasmodium falciparum infection. The V and J ends lost 0 bases and 0 bases, in that order; junction bases with no gene match: 8. This CDR3 has 19 residues. The germline gives CDR1 TSWWSYY, CDR2 QGS. Findings of the study overall: Repeated controlled infections reportedly drove waves of new clonotype selection in Vdelta2-negative, mostly Vdelta1+, gammadelta repertoires.

Vgamma9/Vdelta2+ and Vdelta2-negative gammadelta T cells were flow-sorted from PBMC for bulk sequencing. Each sorted gammadelta sample had TRG and TRD chains sequenced. TCRdb reanalysed the multiplex PCR reads with CATT. This table has under 60,000 delta-chain clones, 1.6% appearing once. This clone is deemed medium-sized. The antigen is not known. This CDR3 is also generated by other DNA sequences in the sample. The sample was gamma-delta T cells from blood. The V and J genes are TRDV1 and TRDJ1, with 12 positions matching TRDD3. This clonotype was sampled from a pool of human donors (malaria-infected and uninfected, not separated). The CDR3 bases are TGTGCTCTTGGGGAACTCTGGGGGATACGCCATCGACACACCGATAAACTCATCTTT. This gives the protein CALGELWGIRHRHTDKLIF.